The 18 T cell receptor beta chains presented below share a single source sample, sequenced in a study of cytomegalovirus exposure and HLA in healthy donors. Primers for the PCR totalled 60 Vbeta and 13 Jbeta. The data were produced by immunoSEQ multiplex PCR, yet TCRdb's version contains in-frame clones alone and is incomplete. The sample yields some 120,000 clones, around 78% seen once. The sequenced sample consisted of PBMCs. These receptors were collected from a man aged 60 to 69 in good health and CMV-seropositive.

The DNA of the CDR3 is TGTGCCACTCGAACGACTAGCCCAGATACGCAGTATTTT. This codes for CATRTTSPDTQYF. V and J are TRBV15 and TRBJ2-3; 7 positions match TRBD2. The CDR3 runs to 13 residues. Germline V CDR1 and CDR2: LNHNV, YYDKDF (reference sequence). V shed 9 bases, J shed 4 bases, and the junction held 7 bases outside the gene matches. Full variable domain (remainder filled in from reference TRBV15 and TRBJ2-3): DAMVIQNPRYQVTQFGKPVTLSCSQTLNHNVMYWYQQKSSQAPKLLFHYYDKDFNNEADTPDNFQSRRPNTSFCFLDIRSPGLGDTAMYLCATRTTSPDTQYFGPGTRLTVL.

This CDR3 reads CASSFPGTTNEKLFF. The CDR3 coding sequence is TGTGCCAGCAGTTTTCCAGGGACAACTAATGAAAAACTGTTTTTT. The chain uses TRBV28 and TRBJ1-4; tentative D call: TRBD1 (5 bases). CDR1 is MDHEN, CDR2 SYDVKM, per germline. V was clipped by 3 bases and J by 0 bases, with 8 bases between them. The CDR3 loop spans 15 amino acids.

V and J are TRBV4-1 and TRBJ2-7; a possible D gene is TRBD1 (5 bases). Germline values: CDR1 MGHRA, CDR2 YSYEKL. The V and J ends lost 0 bases and 6 bases respectively, with 18 bases between them. The CDR3 spans 16 residues. CDR3 sequence (DNA): TGCGCCAGCAGCCAAGATGGCCACAGGCTACTCTCCGAGCAGTACTTC. Its protein is CASSQDGHRLLSEQYF.

V is TRBV30 and J is TRBJ2-6; D may be TRBD1 (5 bases). Between the trimmed V and J ends, which lost 8 bases and 2 bases, there was a span of 10 bases. The CDR3 is 13 residues long. Looked up from germline, CDR1 is GTSNPN and CDR2 is SVGIG (reference sequence). The CDR3, as DNA: TGTGCCCGCCAGGGCCCTGGGGCCAACGTCCTGACTTTC. Protein product: CARQGPGANVLTF. The full variable domain, in which reference TRBV30 and TRBJ2-6 provide the parts outside the CDR3, is SQTIHQWPATLVQPVGSPLSLECTVEGTSNPNLYWYRQAAGRGLQLLFYSVGIGQISSEVPQNLSASRPQDRQFILSSKKLLLSDSGFYLCARQGPGANVLTFGAGSRLTVL.

The chain has TRBV29-1 and TRBJ1-1, with D perhaps matching TRBD1 (5 bases). The CDR3 spans 13 residues. V was trimmed by 8 bases and J by 7 bases, leaving 20 bases between them. CDR1 is SQVTM and CDR2 is ANQGSEA in the germline V gene. The CDR3 here is CSPYLQRGHEAFF. The CDR3 bases are TGCAGCCCTTACCTCCAGAGAGGACATGAAGCTTTCTTT.

The chain couples TRBV19 to TRBJ2-1, with a tentative D call TRBD2 (6 bases). The germline V and J ends were trimmed by 3 bases and 10 bases, with 16 bases remaining between them. Germline V CDR1 and CDR2: LNHDA, SQIVND (reference sequence). The CDR3 extends over 14 amino acids. The CDR3 DNA reads TGTGCCAGTAGTATGTCAGAAGCTCGGGGGGAGCAGTTCTTC. Translation gives CASSMSEARGEQFF. Full variable domain (rest looked up from reference TRBV19 and TRBJ2-1): DGGITQSPKYLFRKEGQNVTLSCEQNLNHDAMYWYRQDPGQGLRLIYYSQIVNDFQKGDIAEGYSVSREKKESFPLTVTSAQKNPTAFYLCASSMSEARGEQFFGPGTRLTVL.

This clone has just one count. CDR3 sequence reads: CASSGQGRGNEQFF. CDR3 coding DNA: TGTGCCAGCTCCGGGCAGGGGAGAGGCAATGAGCAGTTCTTC. V is TRBV18 and J is TRBJ2-1, with D tentatively TRBD1 (6 bases). The CDR3 covers 14 residues. Germline CDR1 and CDR2: KGHSH and LQKENI. V was clipped by 6 bases and J by 6 bases, with 15 bases between them.

This clone was found a few times. The J gene is TRBJ2-3, the V gene TRBV15; D remains unclear. Trimming took off 0 bases at V and 2 bases at J, with 9 bases between the two ends. CDR1 and CDR2 (germline): LNHNV, YYDKDF (reference sequence). The CDR3 is made up of 15 amino acids. CDR3 sequence reads: CATSRDLRSTDTQYF. CDR3 in DNA: TGTGCCACCAGCAGAGATCTCAGATCCACAGATACGCAGTATTTT. The whole variable domain, filled in from reference TRBV15 and TRBJ2-3, reads DAMVIQNPRYQVTQFGKPVTLSCSQTLNHNVMYWYQQKSSQAPKLLFHYYDKDFNNEADTPDNFQSRRPNTSFCFLDIRSPGLGDTAMYLCATSRDLRSTDTQYFGPGTRLTVL.

The chain combines TRBV6-5 with TRBJ2-3, with D perhaps TRBD1 (5 bases). The CDR3 length is 13 residues. Germline CDR1 and CDR2: MNHEY and SVGAGI. Trimming stripped 7 bases from V and 3 bases from J, with 11 bases between. CDR3 coding DNA: TGTGCCAGCAAGAGGAAGGGGACAGATACGCAGTATTTT. This translates into CASKRKGTDTQYF.

V and J are TRBV11-1 and TRBJ2-1; 8 bases match TRBD2. The CDR3 sequence is 14 residues long. Germline values: CDR1 SGHAT, CDR2 FQDESV (reference sequence). J gave up 5 bases and V 5 bases, and 5 bases lay outside the gene matches. CDR3 amino acids: CASSLLGGDNEQFF. DNA for the CDR3: TGTGCCAGCAGCCTACTCGGGGGGGACAATGAGCAGTTCTTC.

In DNA form, the CDR3 reads TGTGCCAGCAGCTTCACAGGGGGCTCTACCGGGGCCAACGTCCTGACTTTC. Its protein product is CASSFTGGSTGANVLTF. V and J are TRBV7-9 and TRBJ2-6; 9 bases agree with TRBD1. Losses at the gene ends were 3 bases for V and 4 bases for J; bases not matched to a gene: 7. CDR3 length: 17 amino acids. Per the germline V gene, CDR1 is SEHNR and CDR2 is FQNEAQ (reference sequence). Full variable domain (rest looked up from reference TRBV7-9 and TRBJ2-6): DTGVSQNPRHKITKRGQNVTFRCDPISEHNRLYWYRQTLGQGPEFLTYFQNEAQLEKSRLLSDRFSAERPKGSFSTLEIQRTEQGDSAMYLCASSFTGGSTGANVLTFGAGSRLTVL.

The CDR3 sequence: CASSPPTGDGNTIYF. The CDR3 DNA reads TGTGCCAGCAGTCCACCTACAGGGGATGGAAACACCATATATTTT. J is TRBJ1-3 and V is TRBV2; 7 nucleotides line up with TRBD1. J was trimmed by 3 bases and V by 5 bases; bases with no gene match: 7. In germline, CDR1 is SNHLY, CDR2 FYNNEI. The CDR3 runs to 15 residues.

The gene calls are TRBV19 and TRBJ1-5; TRBD1 matches at 7 bases. Germline V CDR1 and CDR2: LNHDA, SQIVND (reference sequence). The J segment lost 5 bases and the V segment lost 5 bases, leaving 3 bases of the junction unmatched. This CDR3 comprises 13 residues. CDR3 region: CASSRDRDQPQHF. CDR3 DNA: TGTGCCAGTAGTCGGGACAGAGATCAGCCCCAGCATTTT.

This clone rates as medium-sized. The genes are TRBV4-1 and TRBJ2-1; D may be TRBD2 (7 bases). The ends were cut back, 1 base at V and 8 bases at J, with 12 bases in the middle. The CDR3 has 14 residues. Per the germline V gene, CDR1 is MGHRA and CDR2 is YSYEKL. Written as DNA, the CDR3 is TGCGCCAGCAGCCAAGCGGGGGGCTGGGATGAGCAGTTCTTC. Protein: CASSQAGGWDEQFF.

This chain connects TRBV6-1 to TRBJ2-5, with 7 bases that match TRBD2. The CDR3 sequence is 13 residues long. Germline V CDR1 and CDR2: MNHNS, SASEGT. After removal of 1 base from V and 7 bases from J, the junction contained 3 bases not matched to a gene. CDR3 sequence: CASSEGGGGTQYF. The CDR3 nucleotides are TGTGCCAGCAGTGAAGGGGGGGGAGGGACCCAGTACTTC.

V gene TRBV7-9 combines with J gene TRBJ2-7, with TRBD1 as a possible D gene (6 bases). Trimming took off 5 bases at V and 7 bases at J, with 12 bases between the two ends. Per germline, CDR1 SEHNR and CDR2 FQNEAQ (reference sequence). The CDR3 totals 12 residues. The CDR3 sequence is CASSRGGEEQYF. In DNA form, the CDR3 reads TGTGCCAGCAGCCGAGGGGGTGAAGAGCAGTACTTC.

The chain has TRBV9 and TRBJ1-2, with a possible D match to TRBD1 (6 bases). The CDR3 has 15 amino acids. Germline values: CDR1 SGDLS, CDR2 YYNGEE. With 3 bases removed from V and 0 bases from J, the gap between germline ends came to 12 bases. This chain's CDR3 is CASSAGRDTNYGYTF. Written as DNA, the CDR3 is TGTGCCAGCAGCGCTGGAAGGGACACTAACTATGGCTACACCTTC.

The chain joins TRBV9 to TRBJ2-5, with no clear D. Germline V lookup: CDR1 SGDLS, CDR2 YYNGEE. V was cut by 0 bases and J by 5 bases, with 11 bases left in between. CDR3 length: 14 residues. This CDR3 is CASSVGAGGETQYF. In nucleotides, the CDR3 is TGTGCCAGCAGCGTAGGGGCAGGTGGTGAGACCCAGTACTTC.